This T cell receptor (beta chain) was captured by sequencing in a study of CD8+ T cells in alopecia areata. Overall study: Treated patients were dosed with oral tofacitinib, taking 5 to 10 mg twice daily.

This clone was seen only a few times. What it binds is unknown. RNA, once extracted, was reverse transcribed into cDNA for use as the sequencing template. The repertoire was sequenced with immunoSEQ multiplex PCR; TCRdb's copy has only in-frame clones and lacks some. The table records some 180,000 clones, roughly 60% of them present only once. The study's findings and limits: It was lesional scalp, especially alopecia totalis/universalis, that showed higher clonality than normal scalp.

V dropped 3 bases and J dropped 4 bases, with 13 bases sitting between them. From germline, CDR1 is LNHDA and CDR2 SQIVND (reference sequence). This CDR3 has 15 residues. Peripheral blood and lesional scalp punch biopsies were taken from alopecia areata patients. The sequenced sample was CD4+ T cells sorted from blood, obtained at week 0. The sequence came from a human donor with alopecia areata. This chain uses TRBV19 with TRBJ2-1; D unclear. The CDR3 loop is CASSIGVTSYNEQFF. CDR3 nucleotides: TGTGCCAGTAGTATTGGGGTGACTTCTTACAATGAGCAGTTCTTC. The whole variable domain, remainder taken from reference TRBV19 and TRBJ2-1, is DGGITQSPKYLFRKEGQNVTLSCEQNLNHDAMYWYRQDPGQGLRLIYYSQIVNDFQKGDIAEGYSVSREKKESFPLTVTSAQKNPTAFYLCASSIGVTSYNEQFFGPGTRLTVL.